The 13 T cell receptor beta chains listed next were all sequenced from one sample in a study of T-cell reconstitution after alpha-beta-depleted transplantation in children (dated by TCRdb to the mid-2010s). Libraries were constructed by PCR. The listed sequencing device is Illumina HiSeq 2500. Molecular barcoding was employed in the preparation of TCR libraries, with unique molecular identifiers being used to normalize TCRbeta repertoire quantification. TCRdb redid the processing of the public reads, applying fastp at Q25 and MiXCR, and retained in-frame beta chains. Entries that share a CDR3 protein sequence are merged under the most common genes and DNA. A total of about 500,000 distinct CDR3 sequences appear in this sample, 32% of them only once. The ten largest clones add up to around 2.4% of the sample. The source material was PBMCs from the stem cell graft donor, sampled from the stem cell graft. These receptors originate from a human donor who donated a stem cell graft to a child with aplastic anemia.

The chain has TRBV7-2 and TRBJ2-1; D possibly corresponds to TRBD1 (5 bases). Germline loops: CDR1 SGHTA, CDR2 FQGNSA. V lost 5 bases to trimming and J lost 15 bases, with 17 bases between them. The CDR3 is 12 residues long. The CDR3 bases are TGTGCCAGCAGCCCAGGGCGCCTTGGACCGTTCTTC. Its protein is CASSPGRLGPFF.

This clonotype was seen a few times. This chain links TRBV6-1 with TRBJ2-7, with 9 bases matching TRBD1. The CDR3 is 14 amino acids. The trim removed 8 bases at V and 0 bases at J, leaving 5 bases unmatched. Per germline, CDR1 MNHNS and CDR2 SASEGT. DNA for the CDR3: TGTGCCAGCTGTCGGGGACAGGGCTCCTACGAGCAGTACTTC. It encodes CASCRGQGSYEQYF.

V is TRBV6-5 and J is TRBJ2-1; 9 positions match TRBD1. This CDR3 is 15 amino acids long. Looked up from germline, CDR1 is MNHEY and CDR2 is SVGAGI. V lost 2 bases and J lost 2; bases outside the gene matches: 1. In nucleotides, the CDR3 is TGTGCCAGCAGTTACGGGACAGGGCCCTACAATGAGCAGTTCTTC. Its translation: CASSYGTGPYNEQFF.

The chain combines TRBV3-1 with TRBJ1-2; D is ambiguous. Looked up from germline, CDR1 is LGHDT and CDR2 is YNNKEL (reference sequence). V gave up 3 bases and J gave up 4 bases, with 12 bases separating them. This CDR3 is built from 14 residues. CDR3 sequence reads: CASSHSPRIYGYTF. As DNA, the CDR3 is TGTGCCAGCAGCCACTCCCCCAGAATCTATGGCTACACCTTC.

This clonotype occurred a few times. The genes are TRBV5-6 and TRBJ1-2; D call uncertain. Trimming shortened V by 1 base and J by 6 bases, and 4 bases separated the two germline ends. Germline CDR1 reads SGHDT; CDR2 reads YYEEEE. This CDR3 region has 11 residues. CDR3 bases: TGTGCCAGCAGCTTGTTAAATGGCTACACCTTC. It codes for CASSLLNGYTF.

This clonotype was found a few times. V usage is TRBV6-5 and J usage is TRBJ2-7; D assignment may be TRBD1 or TRBD2 (5 bases each). In germline, CDR1 is MNHEY, CDR2 SVGAGI. The CDR3 has 14 amino acids. With 4 bases removed from V and 3 bases from J, the gap between germline ends came to 13 bases. The CDR3 protein is CASSSTGRSYEQYV. The CDR3 nucleotides are TGTGCCAGCAGTTCCACGGGACGGAGCTACGAGCAGTACGTC.

This clonotype was seen more than once but under ten times. The chain combines TRBV29-1 with TRBJ1-3, with D possibly TRBD1 on 6 matching bases. The CDR3 contains 13 residues. Germline CDR1 and CDR2: SQVTM and ANQGSEA. Trimming took 6 bases from V and 1 from J, leaving 10 bases between them. CDR3: CSVRQVSGNTIYF. CDR3 coding DNA: TGCAGCGTACGACAGGTGTCTGGAAACACCATATATTTT.

The V and J genes are TRBV25-1 and TRBJ2-5; 9 bases are shared with TRBD1. The CDR3 has 16 residues. The germline gives CDR1 MGHDK, CDR2 SYGVNS. After removal of 3 bases from V and 4 bases from J, the junction contained 9 bases not matched to a gene. The CDR3, as DNA: TGTGCCAGCAGTGAGAGTTTTGGGACAGGGCGAGAGACCCAGTACTTC. It yields the protein CASSESFGTGRETQYF.

The chain recombines TRBV29-1 with TRBJ1-1; no firm D call. The CDR3 has 11 residues. The V end lost 4 bases, the J end lost 7 bases, and 10 bases lay between the germline ends. CDR1 and CDR2 (germline): SQVTM, ANQGSEA. The CDR3 protein is CSVVFGVEAFF. DNA of the CDR3: TGCAGCGTTGTTTTCGGCGTTGAAGCTTTCTTT.

A few counts support this clonotype. This chain connects TRBV5-6 to TRBJ1-2; unclear D gene. Trimming stripped 0 bases from V and 2 bases from J, with 11 bases between. The V gene's germline CDR1 is SGHDT and CDR2 YYEEEE. This CDR3 is built from 15 residues. CDR3 region: CASSLGGRPNYGYTF. The CDR3 coding sequence is TGTGCCAGCAGCTTGGGAGGGCGGCCGAACTATGGCTACACCTTC.

This clonotype appeared a few times. The J gene is TRBJ2-1, the V gene TRBV6-2 or TRBV6-3; no firm D call. Germline CDR1 reads MNHEY; CDR2 reads SVGEGT. CDR3 size: 12 residues. Trimming stripped 3 bases from V and 7 bases from J, with 7 bases between. CDR3 coding DNA: TGTGCCAGCAGTTATAGCCGGAATGAGCAGTTCTTC. It is translated as CASSYSRNEQFF.

J is TRBJ1-4 and V is TRBV20-1; D remains unclear. This CDR3 is 15 amino acids long. Deletions cut 4 bases from V and 0 bases from J, with 12 bases between. CDR1 DFQATT and CDR2 SNEGSKA come from the germline V gene (reference sequence). CDR3 loop: CSATLAGTTNEKLFF. The CDR3 DNA is TGCAGTGCTACCCTGGCGGGAACAACTAATGAAAAACTGTTTTTT.

The table lists this clonotype with a few counts. V usage is TRBV12-3 or TRBV12-4 and J usage is TRBJ2-7; 8 bases align to TRBD1. The V gene end was trimmed by 3 bases and the J gene end by 1 base; junction bases not matched to a gene: 2. This CDR3 is 14 amino acids long. CDR3 bases: TGTGCCAGCAGTTTTCACAGGGGGTCCTACGAGCAGTACTTC. Translating gives CASSFHRGSYEQYF.